This T cell receptor beta chain was documented in a study of CD8 T cells in ankylosing spondylitis. The study's findings and limits: Those disease-linked clones were CD8+; they were also relatively rare in peripheral blood.

The CDR3 totals 13 residues. Trimming took off 0 bases at V and 8 bases at J, with 9 bases between the two ends. Germline values: CDR1 SGHKS, CDR2 YYEKEE (reference sequence). From the 5' RACE reads, TCRdb called clonotypes with MiXCR, one entry per CDR3 protein. The sample holds under 150,000 distinct CDR3 sequences; roughly 15% are singletons and the top ten take around 3%. This clonotype was counted ten times or more. As yet, its antigen is unknown. Sequencing was carried out using blood, either unsorted or a sorted T cell fraction (not recorded which). The V call is TRBV5-5, the J call TRBJ2-1, with unresolved D. The receptor was isolated from a female donor with ankylosing spondylitis or in good health (not recorded which). CDR3 amino acids: CASSLVRVDEQFF. The CDR3 DNA is TGTGCCAGCAGCTTGGTTAGGGTCGATGAGCAGTTCTTC.